The sequence of this T cell receptor beta chain was determined in a study of beta chain features in type 1 diabetes. The CDR3 has 15 residues. Germline V lookup: CDR1 MDHEN, CDR2 SYDVKM. Trimming removed 3 bases at V and 4 bases at J, with 13 bases between. Sequencing targeted expressed TCRB transcripts, as all isolated RNA had been reverse transcribed. Method: immunoSEQ multiplex PCR; TCRdb's copy keeps in-frame clones and lacks some. The sample consists of fewer than 350,000 clones, 7.5% to 9.5% of them appearing once. Sequenced material: central memory CD4+ T cells from blood. This sequence originates from a woman aged 18-29 years in good health. The rearrangement links TRBV28 to TRBJ1-5, with D maybe TRBD1 (5 bases). CDR3 DNA sequence: TGTGCCAGCAGTTTGCCCGGGACGACGAATCAGCCCCAGCATTTT. This codes for CASSLPGTTNQPQHF.